The sequence of this T cell receptor beta chain was determined in a study of healthy donors' naive CD4 and CD8 T cells. This clonotype has just a few counts. There are 14 residues in the CDR3. Germline assignment: CDR1 DFQATT and CDR2 SNEGSKA (reference sequence). V shed 6 bases, J shed 5 bases, and the junction held 10 bases outside the gene matches. Each TCR library used 500 ng of total RNA and a linear amplification protocol. TCRdb recomputed calls from the reads with MiXCR, one row per CDR3 protein. This sample yields roughly 200,000 distinct CDR3 sequences, of which nearly 75% are seen a single time; about 2.1% belongs to the top ten.

The source of this sequence is a pool of human donors in good health; the sample pools cells from several healthy donors. This sequence joins TRBV20-1 and TRBJ1-5, with 7 bases lining up with TRBD1. The sample comprised naive CD4+ and CD8+ T cells sorted from blood, pooled from several donors. The CDR3 DNA reads TGCAGTGCCATACCGGGACAGCATTATCAGCCCCAGCATTTT. As protein: CSAIPGQHYQPQHF.